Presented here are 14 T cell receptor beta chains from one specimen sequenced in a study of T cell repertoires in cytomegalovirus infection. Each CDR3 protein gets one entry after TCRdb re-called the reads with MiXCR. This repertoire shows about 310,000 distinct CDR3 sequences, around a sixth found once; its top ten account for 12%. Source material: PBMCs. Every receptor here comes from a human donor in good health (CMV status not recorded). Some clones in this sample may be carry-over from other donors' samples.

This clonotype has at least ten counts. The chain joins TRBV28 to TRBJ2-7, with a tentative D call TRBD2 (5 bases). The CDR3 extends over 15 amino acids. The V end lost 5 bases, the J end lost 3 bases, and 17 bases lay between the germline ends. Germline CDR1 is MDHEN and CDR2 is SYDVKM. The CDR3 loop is CASSAWGSGNYEQYF. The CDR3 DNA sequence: TGTGCCAGCAGTGCCTGGGGTTCGGGGAACTACGAGCAGTACTTC.

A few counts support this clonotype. CDR3 coding DNA: TGTGCCAGCATCCAGCCCGCCAGGTCTTGGACTAGCGGGGTCTATGAGCAGTTCTTC. It encodes CASIQPARSWTSGVYEQFF. The chain employs TRBV7-6 and TRBJ2-1, with TRBD2 matching 12 bases. The CDR3 contains 19 residues. V lost 7 bases and J lost 8; bases outside the gene matches: 21. Germline CDR1 and CDR2: SGHVS and FNYEAQ.

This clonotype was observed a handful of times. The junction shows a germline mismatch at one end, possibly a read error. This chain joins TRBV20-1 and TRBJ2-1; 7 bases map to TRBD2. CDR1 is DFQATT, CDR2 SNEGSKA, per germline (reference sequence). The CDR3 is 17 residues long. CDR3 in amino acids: CSARSAGEAPSYNKQFF. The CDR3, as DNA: TGCAGTGCTAGATCTGCGGGGGAAGCTCCGTCCTACAATAAGCAGTTCTTC.

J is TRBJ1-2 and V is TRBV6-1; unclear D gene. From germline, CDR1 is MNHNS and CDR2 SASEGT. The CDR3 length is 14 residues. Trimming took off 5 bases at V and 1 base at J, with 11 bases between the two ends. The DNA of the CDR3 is TGTGCCAGCAGTTATACAGCCTATAACTATGGCTACACCTTC. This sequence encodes CASSYTAYNYGYTF.

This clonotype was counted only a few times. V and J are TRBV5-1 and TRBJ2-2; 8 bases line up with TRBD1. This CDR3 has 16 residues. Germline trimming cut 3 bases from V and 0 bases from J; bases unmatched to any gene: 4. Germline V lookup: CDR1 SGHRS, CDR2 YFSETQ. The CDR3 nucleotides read TGCGCCAGCAGCTCGCTGACAGGGGCGAACACCGGGGAGCTGTTTTTT. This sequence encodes CASSSLTGANTGELFF.

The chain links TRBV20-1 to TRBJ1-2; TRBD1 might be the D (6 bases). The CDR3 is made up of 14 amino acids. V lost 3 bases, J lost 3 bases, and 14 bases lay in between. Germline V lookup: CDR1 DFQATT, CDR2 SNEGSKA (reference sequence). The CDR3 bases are TGCAGTGCTAGTCCACAGGGACCGGACTATGGCTACACCTTC. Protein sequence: CSASPQGPDYGYTF.

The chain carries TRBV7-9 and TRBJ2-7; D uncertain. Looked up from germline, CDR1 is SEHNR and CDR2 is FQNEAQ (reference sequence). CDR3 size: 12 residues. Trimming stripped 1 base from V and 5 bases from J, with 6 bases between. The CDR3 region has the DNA TGTGCCAGCAGCTTAGTTGCGGACGAGCAGTACTTC. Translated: CASSLVADEQYF.

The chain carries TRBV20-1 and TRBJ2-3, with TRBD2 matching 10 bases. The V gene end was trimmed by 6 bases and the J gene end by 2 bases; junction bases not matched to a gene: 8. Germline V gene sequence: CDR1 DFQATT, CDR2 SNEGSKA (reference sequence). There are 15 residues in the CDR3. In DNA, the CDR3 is TGCAGTGCCGCGGCTAGCGGGGGATACACAGATACGCAGTATTTT. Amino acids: CSAAASGGYTDTQYF.

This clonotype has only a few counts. The CDR3 spells CASSILAGGLLNNEQFF. CDR3 bases: TGTGCCAGCAGCATACTAGCGGGGGGACTACTAAACAATGAGCAGTTCTTC. The chain combines TRBV7-2 with TRBJ2-1; 12 positions match TRBD2. V lost 5 bases to trimming and J lost 5 bases; unmatched junction nucleotides: 10. Germline CDR1 and CDR2: SGHTA and FQGNSA. This CDR3 has 17 residues.

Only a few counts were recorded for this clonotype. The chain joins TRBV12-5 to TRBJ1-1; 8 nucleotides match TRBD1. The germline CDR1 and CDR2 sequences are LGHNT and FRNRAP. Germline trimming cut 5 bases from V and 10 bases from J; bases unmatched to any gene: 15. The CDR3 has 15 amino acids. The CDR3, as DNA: TGTGCTAGTGGTAGCGATGGGCAGGGGGCGATCGGAGCTTTCTTT. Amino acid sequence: CASGSDGQGAIGAFF.

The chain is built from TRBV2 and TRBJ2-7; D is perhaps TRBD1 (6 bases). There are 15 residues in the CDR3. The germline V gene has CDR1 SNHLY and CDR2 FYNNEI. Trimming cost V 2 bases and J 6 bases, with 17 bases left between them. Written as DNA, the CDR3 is TGTGCCAGCAGTGAATCCTTCTTACAGGGTGGCGAGCAGTACTTC. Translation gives CASSESFLQGGEQYF.

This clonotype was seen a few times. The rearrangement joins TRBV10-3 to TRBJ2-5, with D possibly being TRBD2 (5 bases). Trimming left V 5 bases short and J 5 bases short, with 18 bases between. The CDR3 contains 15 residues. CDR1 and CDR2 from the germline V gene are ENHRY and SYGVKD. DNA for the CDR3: TGTGCCATCAGTTTGGCTAGCTCAAGTTTGGAGACCCAGTACTTC. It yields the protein CAISLASSSLETQYF.

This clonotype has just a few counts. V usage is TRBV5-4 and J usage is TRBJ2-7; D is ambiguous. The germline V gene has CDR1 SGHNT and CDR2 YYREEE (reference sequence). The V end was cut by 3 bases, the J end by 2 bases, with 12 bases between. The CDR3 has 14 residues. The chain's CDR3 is CASSSGRTTYEQYF. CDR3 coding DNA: TGTGCCAGCAGCTCCGGACGGACCACCTACGAGCAGTACTTC.

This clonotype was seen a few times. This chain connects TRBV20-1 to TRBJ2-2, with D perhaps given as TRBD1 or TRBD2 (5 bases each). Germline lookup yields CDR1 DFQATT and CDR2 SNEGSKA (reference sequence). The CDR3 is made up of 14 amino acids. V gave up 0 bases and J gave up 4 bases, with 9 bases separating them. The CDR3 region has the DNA TGCAGTGCTAGAGACGGGACCCTCACCGGGGAGCTGTTTTTT. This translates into CSARDGTLTGELFF.